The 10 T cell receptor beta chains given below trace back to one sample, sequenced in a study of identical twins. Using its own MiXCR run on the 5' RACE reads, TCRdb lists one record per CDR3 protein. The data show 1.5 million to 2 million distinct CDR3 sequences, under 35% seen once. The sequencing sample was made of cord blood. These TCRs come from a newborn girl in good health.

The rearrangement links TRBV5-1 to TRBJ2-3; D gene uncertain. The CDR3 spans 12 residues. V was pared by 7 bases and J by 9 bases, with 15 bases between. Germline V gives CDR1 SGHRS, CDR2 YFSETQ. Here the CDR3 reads CASAPNDGTQYF. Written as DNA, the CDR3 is TGCGCCAGCGCTCCGAATGACGGGACGCAGTATTTT.

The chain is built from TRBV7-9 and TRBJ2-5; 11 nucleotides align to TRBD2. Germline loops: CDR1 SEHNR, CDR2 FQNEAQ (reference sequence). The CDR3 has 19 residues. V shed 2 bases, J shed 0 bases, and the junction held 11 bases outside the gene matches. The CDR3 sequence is CASSLPNPGTSGYQETQYF. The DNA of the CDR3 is TGTGCCAGCAGCTTACCCAACCCCGGGACTAGCGGTTACCAAGAGACCCAGTACTTC.

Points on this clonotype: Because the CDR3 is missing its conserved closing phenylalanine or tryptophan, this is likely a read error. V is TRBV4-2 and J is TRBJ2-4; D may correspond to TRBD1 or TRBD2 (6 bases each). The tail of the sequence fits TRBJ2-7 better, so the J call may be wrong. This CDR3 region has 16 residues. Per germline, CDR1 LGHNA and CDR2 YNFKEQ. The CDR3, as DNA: TGTGCCAGCAGCCAAGTTGAGATCGGGGGCACCTACGAGCAGTACATC. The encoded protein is CASSQVEIGGTYEQYI.

CDR3 protein: CASSWGLANYGYTF. The CDR3 DNA reads as TGTGCCAGCAGTTGGGGGCTAGCTAACTATGGCTACACCTTC. The gene calls are TRBV12-3 or TRBV12-4 and TRBJ1-2; tentative D call: TRBD1 (6 bases). V shed 4 bases and J shed 0 bases, with 9 bases lying between them. The length of the CDR3 is 14 residues.

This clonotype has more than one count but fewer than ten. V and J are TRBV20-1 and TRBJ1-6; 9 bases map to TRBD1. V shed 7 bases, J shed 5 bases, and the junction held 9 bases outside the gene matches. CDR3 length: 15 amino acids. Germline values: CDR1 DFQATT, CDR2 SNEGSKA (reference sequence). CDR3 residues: CSVSRGTGNNSPLHF. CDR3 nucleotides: TGCAGTGTATCCAGGGGGACAGGGAATAATTCACCCCTCCACTTT.

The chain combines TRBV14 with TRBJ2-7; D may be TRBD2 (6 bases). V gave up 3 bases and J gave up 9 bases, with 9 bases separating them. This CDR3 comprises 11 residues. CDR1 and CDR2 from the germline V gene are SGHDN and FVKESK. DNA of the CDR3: TGTGCCAGCAGCCATTTGGGGGGGCAGTACTTC. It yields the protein CASSHLGGQYF.

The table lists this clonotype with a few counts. The chain's CDR3 is CASSDSRSYEQYF. CDR3 sequence (DNA): TGTGCCAGCAGTGACTCCCGATCCTACGAGCAGTACTTC. The V call is TRBV6-4, the J call TRBJ2-7; D unclear. Trimming shortened V by 0 bases and J by 1 base, and 4 bases separated the two germline ends. Germline CDR1 and CDR2: MRHNA and SNTAGT. This CDR3 has 13 amino acids.

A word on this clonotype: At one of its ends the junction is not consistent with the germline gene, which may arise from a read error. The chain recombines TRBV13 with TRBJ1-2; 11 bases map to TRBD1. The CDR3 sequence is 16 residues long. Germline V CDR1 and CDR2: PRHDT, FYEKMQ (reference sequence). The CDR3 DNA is TGTGCCAACAGCTCGTACCGGGACAGGGGGAACTGTGGCTACACCTTC. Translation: CANSSYRDRGNCGYTF. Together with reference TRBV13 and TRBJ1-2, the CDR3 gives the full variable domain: AAGVIQSPRHLIKEKRETATLKCYPIPRHDTVYWYQQGPGQDPQFLISFYEKMQSDKGSIPDRFSAQQFSDYHSELNMSSLELGDSALYFCANSSYRDRGNCGYTFGSGTRLTVV.

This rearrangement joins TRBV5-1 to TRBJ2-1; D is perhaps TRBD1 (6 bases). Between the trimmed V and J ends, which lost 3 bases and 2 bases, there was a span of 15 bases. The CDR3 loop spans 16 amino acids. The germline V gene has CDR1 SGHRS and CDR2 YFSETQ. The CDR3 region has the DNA TGCGCCAGCAGCTACCTACAGGGTGGGCCCTACAATGAGCAGTTCTTC. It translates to CASSYLQGGPYNEQFF.

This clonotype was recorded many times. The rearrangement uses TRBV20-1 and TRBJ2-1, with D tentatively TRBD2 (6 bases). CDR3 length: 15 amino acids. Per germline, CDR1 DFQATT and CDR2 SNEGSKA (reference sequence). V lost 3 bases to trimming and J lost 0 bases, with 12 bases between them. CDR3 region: CSARLARRSYNEQFF. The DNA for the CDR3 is TGCAGTGCTAGGCTAGCGCGCCGCTCCTACAATGAGCAGTTCTTC.